The sequence of this TCR beta chain was determined in a study of tumor-infiltrating lymphocytes in primary liver carcinoma. Overall study results and limits: All five tumor regions shared only about 7.5-24% of top clones.

Co-extraction of both nucleic acids (RNA and DNA) used roughly 19-33 mg of unsorted bulk tissue. Notes on this clonotype: Its specificity is unknown. One end of the junction is discordant with germline, which a read error may explain.

Total RNA (around 0.45 ug) served as template for TCR beta cDNA synthesis primed by a constant-region primer. For TCR beta, libraries were produced by three nested multiplex PCR rounds using slightly modified ARM-PCR. The opening two PCR rounds, approximately 10 cycles each, paired TRBV1-TRBV30 forward primers with a C-beta reverse primer. One entry per CDR3 protein results from TCRdb running MiXCR on the multiplex PCR reads. In the table there are roughly 100,000 distinct CDR3 sequences, around 83% of which are singletons. The CDR3 is 14 residues long. The chain is built from TRBV12-3 or TRBV12-4 and TRBJ2-7; D is perhaps TRBD2 (6 bases). The sample consisted of liver tumor tissue from sampling region 3. The subset here: tumor region T3, left-lateral pole. The receptor comes from a middle-aged man with primary liver carcinoma and hepatitis B virus infection. CDR3 amino acids: CVSNIPGLPYEQYF. CDR3 nucleotides: TGTGTCAGCAACATCCCGGGACTCCCATATGAGCAGTACTTC.